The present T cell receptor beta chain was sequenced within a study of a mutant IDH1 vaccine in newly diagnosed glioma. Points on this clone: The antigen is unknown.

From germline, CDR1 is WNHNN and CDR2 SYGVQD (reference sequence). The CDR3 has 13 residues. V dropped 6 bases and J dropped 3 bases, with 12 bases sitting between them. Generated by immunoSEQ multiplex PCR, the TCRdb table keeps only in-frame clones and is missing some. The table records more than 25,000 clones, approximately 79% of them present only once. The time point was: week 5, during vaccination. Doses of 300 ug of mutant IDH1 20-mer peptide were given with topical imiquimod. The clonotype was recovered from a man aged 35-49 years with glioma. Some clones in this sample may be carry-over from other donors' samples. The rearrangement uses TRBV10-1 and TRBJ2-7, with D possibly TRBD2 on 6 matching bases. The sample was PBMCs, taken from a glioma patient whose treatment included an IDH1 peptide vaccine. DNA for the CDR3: TGCGCCAGCAGCCGCGGGGCGATCTACGAGCAGTACTTC. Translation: CASSRGAIYEQYF.